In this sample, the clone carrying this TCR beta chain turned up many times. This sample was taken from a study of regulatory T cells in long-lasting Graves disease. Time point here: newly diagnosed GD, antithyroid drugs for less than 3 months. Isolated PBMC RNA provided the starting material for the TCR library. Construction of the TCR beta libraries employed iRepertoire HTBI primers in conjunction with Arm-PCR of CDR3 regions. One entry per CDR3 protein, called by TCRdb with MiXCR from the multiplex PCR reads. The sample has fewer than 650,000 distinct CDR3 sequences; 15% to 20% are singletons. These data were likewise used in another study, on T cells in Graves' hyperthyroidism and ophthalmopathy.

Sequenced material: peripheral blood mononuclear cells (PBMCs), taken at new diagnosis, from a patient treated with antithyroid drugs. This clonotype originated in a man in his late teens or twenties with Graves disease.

CDR3 sequence reads: CASSTGTGNHEQYF. CDR3 bases: TGTGCCAGCAGCACCGGGACAGGGAACCACGAGCAGTACTTC. The chain recombines TRBV28 with TRBJ2-7; 9 nucleotides align to TRBD1. Germline assignment: CDR1 MDHEN and CDR2 SYDVKM. The CDR3 length is 14 residues. Unmatched junction bases numbered 8, after V lost 6 bases and J lost 5 bases. Variable domain in full (rest from reference TRBV28 and TRBJ2-7): DVKVTQSSRYLVKRTGEKVFLECVQDMDHENMFWYRQDPGLGLRLIYFSYDVKMKEKGDIPEGYSVSREKKERFSLILESASTNQTSMYLCASSTGTGNHEQYFGPGTRLTVT.